This paragraph covers one TCR beta chain sequence. The CDR3 sequence is 16 residues long. V was shortened by 2 bases and J by 6 bases, with 17 bases between the two germline ends. CDR1 is MDHEN, CDR2 SYDVKM, per germline. This entry belongs to a study of T-cell memory formation after mild COVID-19. TCRdb reanalysed the 5' RACE reads using MiXCR and keeps one entry per CDR3 protein. The data show around 260,000 distinct CDR3 sequences, with around 15% seen just once and 22% held by the top ten. The sequencing input was PBMCs or a T cell subset sorted from them (not recorded which). V gene TRBV28 combines with J gene TRBJ2-1; a possible D gene is TRBD2 (5 bases). This receptor was identified in a young man who had mild COVID-19 (a few samples of this study predate the infection). Cell type and time point are not known. The CDR3 is CASSLPIGVIPNEQFF. In DNA form, the CDR3 reads TGTGCCAGCAGTTTACCCATCGGGGTCATCCCCAATGAGCAGTTCTTC.